The clone carrying this T cell receptor beta chain occurred a few times. The sample is drawn from a study of control samples from healthy donors and cancer patients. Only in-frame clones appear in the TCRdb table, and some are missing; sequencing was by immunoSEQ multiplex PCR. The sample lists around 93,000 clones, 88% occurring once. The receptor was derived from a man under 40 in good health. The sequenced sample consisted of blood.

The CDR3 nucleotides read TGCGCCAGCAGCCATGACCCCACAGGGTATAACGAAAAACTGTTTTTT. This gives the protein CASSHDPTGYNEKLFF. The V and J genes are TRBV4-1 and TRBJ1-4; maybe TRBD1 (6 bases). This CDR3 is built from 16 residues. Germline V lookup: CDR1 MGHRA, CDR2 YSYEKL. Deletions cut 3 bases from V and 8 bases from J, with 19 bases between.